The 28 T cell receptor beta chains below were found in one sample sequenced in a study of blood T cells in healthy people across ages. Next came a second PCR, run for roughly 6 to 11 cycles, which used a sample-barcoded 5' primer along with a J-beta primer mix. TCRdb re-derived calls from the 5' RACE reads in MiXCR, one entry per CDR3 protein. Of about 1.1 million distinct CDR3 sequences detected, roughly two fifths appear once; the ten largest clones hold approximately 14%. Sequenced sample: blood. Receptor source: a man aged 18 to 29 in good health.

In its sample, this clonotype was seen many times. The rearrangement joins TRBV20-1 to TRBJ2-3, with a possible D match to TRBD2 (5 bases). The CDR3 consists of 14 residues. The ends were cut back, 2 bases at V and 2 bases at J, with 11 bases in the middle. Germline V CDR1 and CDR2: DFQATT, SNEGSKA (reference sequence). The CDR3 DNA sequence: TGCAGTGCTAGACCGTCGGACTCCACAGATACGCAGTATTTT. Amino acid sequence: CSARPSDSTDTQYF.

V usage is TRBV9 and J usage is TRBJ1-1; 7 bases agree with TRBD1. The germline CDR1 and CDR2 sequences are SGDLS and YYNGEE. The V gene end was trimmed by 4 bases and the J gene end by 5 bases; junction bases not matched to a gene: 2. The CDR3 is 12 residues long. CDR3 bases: TGTGCCAGCAGCACGGACAGGACTGAAGCTTTCTTT. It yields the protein CASSTDRTEAFF.

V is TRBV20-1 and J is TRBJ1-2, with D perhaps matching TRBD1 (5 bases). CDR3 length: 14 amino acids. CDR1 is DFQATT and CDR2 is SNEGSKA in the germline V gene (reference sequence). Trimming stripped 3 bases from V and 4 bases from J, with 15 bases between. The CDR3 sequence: CSARSVGGSYGYTF. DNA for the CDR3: TGCAGTGCTAGGTCCGTGGGGGGGAGCTATGGCTACACCTTC.

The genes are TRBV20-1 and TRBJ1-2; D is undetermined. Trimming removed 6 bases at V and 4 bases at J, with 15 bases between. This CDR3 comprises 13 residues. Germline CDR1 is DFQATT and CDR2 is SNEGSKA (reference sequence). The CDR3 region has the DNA TGCAGTGCACCCGACGACGGATTCTATGGCTACACCTTC. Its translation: CSAPDDGFYGYTF.

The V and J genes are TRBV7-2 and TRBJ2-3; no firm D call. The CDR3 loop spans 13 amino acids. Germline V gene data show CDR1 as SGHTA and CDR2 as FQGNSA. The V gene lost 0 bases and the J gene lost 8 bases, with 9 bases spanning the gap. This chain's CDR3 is CASSLAAAPTQYF. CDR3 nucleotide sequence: TGTGCCAGCAGCTTAGCTGCTGCCCCTACGCAGTATTTT.

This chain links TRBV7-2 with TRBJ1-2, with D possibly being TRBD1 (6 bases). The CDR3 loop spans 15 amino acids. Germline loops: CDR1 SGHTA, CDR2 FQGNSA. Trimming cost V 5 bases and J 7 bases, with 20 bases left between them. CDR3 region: CASSPRTAREGGYTF. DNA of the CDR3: TGTGCCAGCAGCCCTCGGACAGCTCGAGAAGGTGGCTACACCTTC.

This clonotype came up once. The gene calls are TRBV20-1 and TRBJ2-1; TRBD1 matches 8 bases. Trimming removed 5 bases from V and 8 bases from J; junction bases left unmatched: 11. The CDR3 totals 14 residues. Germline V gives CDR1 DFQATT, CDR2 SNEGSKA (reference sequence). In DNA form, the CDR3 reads TGCAGTGCTCCTCGCCCCGGGACAGGTTATGAGCAGTTCTTC. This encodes CSAPRPGTGYEQFF.

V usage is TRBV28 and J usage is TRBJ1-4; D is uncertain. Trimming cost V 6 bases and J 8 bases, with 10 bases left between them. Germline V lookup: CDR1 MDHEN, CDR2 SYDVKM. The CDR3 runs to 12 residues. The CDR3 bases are TGTGCCAGCAGGGTGACCGACGAAAAACTGTTTTTT. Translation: CASRVTDEKLFF.

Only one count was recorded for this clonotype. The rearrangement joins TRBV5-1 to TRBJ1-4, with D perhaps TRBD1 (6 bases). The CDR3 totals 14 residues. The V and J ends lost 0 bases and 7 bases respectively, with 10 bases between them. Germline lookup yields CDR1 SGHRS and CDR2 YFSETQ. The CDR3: CASSLGTAAEKLFF. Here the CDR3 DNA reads TGCGCCAGCAGCTTGGGGACAGCGGCTGAAAAACTGTTTTTT.

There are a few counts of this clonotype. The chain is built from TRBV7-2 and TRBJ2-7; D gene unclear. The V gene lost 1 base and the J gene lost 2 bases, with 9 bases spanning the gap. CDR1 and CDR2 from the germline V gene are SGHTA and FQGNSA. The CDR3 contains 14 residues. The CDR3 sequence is CASSLEIRTYEQYF. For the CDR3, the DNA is TGTGCCAGCAGCTTAGAGATACGGACCTACGAGCAGTACTTC.

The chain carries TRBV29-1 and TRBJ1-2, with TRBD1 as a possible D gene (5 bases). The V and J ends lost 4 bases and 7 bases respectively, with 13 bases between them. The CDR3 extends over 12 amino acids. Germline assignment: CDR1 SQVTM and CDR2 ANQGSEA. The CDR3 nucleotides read TGCAGCGTTGGAGGGGAGGTGGGTGGCTACACCTTC. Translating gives CSVGGEVGGYTF. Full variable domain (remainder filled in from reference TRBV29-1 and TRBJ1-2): SAVISQKPSRDICQRGTSLTIQCQVDSQVTMMFWYRQQPGQSLTLIATANQGSEATYESGFVIDKFPISRPNLTFSTLTVSNMSPEDSSIYLCSVGGEVGGYTFGSGTRLTVV.

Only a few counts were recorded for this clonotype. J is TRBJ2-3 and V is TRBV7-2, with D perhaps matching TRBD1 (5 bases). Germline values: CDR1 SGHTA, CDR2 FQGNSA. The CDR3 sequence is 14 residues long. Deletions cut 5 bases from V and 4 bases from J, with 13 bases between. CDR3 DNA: TGTGCCAGCAGCCAAGAAGCAGGGCCAGATACGCAGTATTTT. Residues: CASSQEAGPDTQYF.

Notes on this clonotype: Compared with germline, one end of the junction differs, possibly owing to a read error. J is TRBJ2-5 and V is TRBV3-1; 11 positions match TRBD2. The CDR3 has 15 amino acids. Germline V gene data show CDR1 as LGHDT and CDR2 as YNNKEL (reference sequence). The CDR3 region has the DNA TGTGCCGGCAGCCAAAGTGCTAGCGGGGGGGAGACCCAGTACTTC. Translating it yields CAGSQSASGGETQYF.

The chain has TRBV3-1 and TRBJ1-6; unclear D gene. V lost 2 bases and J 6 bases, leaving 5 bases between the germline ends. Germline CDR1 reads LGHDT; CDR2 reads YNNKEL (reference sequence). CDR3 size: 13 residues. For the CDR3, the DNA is TGTGCCAGCAGCCAATACGGTAATTCACCCCTCCACTTT. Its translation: CASSQYGNSPLHF.

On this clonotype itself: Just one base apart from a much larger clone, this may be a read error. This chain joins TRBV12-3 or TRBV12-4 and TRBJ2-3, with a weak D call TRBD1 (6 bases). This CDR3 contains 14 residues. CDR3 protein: CASTLGQVTDTQCF. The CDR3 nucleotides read TGTGCCAGCACCCTGGGACAAGTCACAGATACGCAGTGTTTT.

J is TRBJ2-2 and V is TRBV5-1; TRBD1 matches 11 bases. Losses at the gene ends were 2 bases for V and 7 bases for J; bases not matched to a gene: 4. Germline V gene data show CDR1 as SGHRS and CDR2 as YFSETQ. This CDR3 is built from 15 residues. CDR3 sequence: CASSFRTGGFGELFF. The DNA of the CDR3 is TGCGCCAGCAGCTTCCGGACAGGGGGCTTCGGGGAGCTGTTTTTT.

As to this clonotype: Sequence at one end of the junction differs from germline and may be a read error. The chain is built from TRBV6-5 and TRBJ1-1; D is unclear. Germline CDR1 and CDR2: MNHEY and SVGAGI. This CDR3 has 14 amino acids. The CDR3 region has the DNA TGTGCCAGCAGTCACTCAAACACCTATTATGAAGCTTTCTTT. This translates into CASSHSNTYYEAFF.

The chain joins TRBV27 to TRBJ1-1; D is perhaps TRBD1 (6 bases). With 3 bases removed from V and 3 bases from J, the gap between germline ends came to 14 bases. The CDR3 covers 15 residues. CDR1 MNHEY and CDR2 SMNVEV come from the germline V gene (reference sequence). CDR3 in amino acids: CASSFQGPTYTEAFF. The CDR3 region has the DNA TGTGCCAGCAGTTTCCAGGGGCCCACCTACACTGAAGCTTTCTTT.

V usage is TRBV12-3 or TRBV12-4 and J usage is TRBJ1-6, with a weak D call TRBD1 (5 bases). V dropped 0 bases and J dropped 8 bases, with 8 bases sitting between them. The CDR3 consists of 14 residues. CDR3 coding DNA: TGTGCCAGCAGTTTAGCGAGACAGTATTCACCCCTCCACTTT. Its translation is CASSLARQYSPLHF.

The CDR3 DNA follows: TGTGCCATCAGTGATTTACGGTCCGGCGTCAATCAGCCCCAGCATTTT. It yields the protein CAISDLRSGVNQPQHF. The gene calls are TRBV10-3 and TRBJ1-5; no clear D. Trimming pared 3 bases from V and 3 bases from J, leaving 15 bases between. The germline V gene encodes CDR1 ENHRY and CDR2 SYGVKD. The CDR3 covers 16 residues.

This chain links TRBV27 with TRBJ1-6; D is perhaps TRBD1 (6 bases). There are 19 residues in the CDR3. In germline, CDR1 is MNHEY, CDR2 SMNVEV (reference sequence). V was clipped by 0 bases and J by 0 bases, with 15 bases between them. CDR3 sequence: CASSLSGGDRGSYNSPLHF. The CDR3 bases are TGTGCCAGCAGTTTATCGGGGGGCGATCGGGGCTCCTATAATTCACCCCTCCACTTT.

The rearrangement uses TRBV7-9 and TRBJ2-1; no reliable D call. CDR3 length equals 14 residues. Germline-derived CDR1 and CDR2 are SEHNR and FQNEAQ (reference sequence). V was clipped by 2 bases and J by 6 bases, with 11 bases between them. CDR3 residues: CASSLTTDCNEQFF. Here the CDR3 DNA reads TGTGCCAGCAGCTTAACTACAGACTGCAATGAGCAGTTCTTC.

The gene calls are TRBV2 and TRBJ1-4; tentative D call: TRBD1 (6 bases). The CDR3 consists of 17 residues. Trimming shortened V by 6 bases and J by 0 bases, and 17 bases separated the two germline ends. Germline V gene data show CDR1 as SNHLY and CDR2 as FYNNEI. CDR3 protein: CASRWGALPTTNEKLFF. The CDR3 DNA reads TGTGCCAGCAGGTGGGGGGCCTTACCTACAACTAATGAAAAACTGTTTTTT.

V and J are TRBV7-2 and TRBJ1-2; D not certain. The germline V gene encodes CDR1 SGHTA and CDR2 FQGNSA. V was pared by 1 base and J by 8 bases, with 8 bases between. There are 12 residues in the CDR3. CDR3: CASSLGVGGYTF. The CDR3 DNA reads TGTGCCAGCAGCTTAGGAGTGGGCGGCTACACCTTC. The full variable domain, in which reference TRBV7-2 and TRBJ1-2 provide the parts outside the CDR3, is GAGVSQSPSNKVTEKGKDVELRCDPISGHTALYWYRQSLGQGLEFLIYFQGNSAPDKSGLPSDRFSAERTGGSVSTLTIQRTQQEDSAVYLCASSLGVGGYTFGSGTRLTVV.

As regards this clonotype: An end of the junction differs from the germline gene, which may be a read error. The CDR3 reads CTSRGTGSYGYTF. CDR3 in DNA: TGTACCAGCAGAGGAACAGGGAGCTATGGCTACACCTTC. This rearrangement joins TRBV2 to TRBJ1-2; TRBD1 is a possible D gene (6 bases). The CDR3 extends over 13 amino acids. Germline V CDR1 and CDR2: SNHLY, FYNNEI.

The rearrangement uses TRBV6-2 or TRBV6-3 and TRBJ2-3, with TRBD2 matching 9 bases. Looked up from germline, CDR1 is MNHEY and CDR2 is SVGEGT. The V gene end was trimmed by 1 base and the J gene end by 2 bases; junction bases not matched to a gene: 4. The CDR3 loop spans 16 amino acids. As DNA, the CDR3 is TGTGCCAGCAGTTACTTCAGCGGGGGGATCACAGATACGCAGTATTTT. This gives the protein CASSYFSGGITDTQYF.

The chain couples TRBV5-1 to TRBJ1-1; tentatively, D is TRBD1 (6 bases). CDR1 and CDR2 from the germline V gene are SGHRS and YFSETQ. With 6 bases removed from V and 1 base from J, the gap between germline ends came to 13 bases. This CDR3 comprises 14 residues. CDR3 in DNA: TGCGCCAGCACAACAGGGTTGGCGAACACTGAAGCTTTCTTT. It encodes CASTTGLANTEAFF.

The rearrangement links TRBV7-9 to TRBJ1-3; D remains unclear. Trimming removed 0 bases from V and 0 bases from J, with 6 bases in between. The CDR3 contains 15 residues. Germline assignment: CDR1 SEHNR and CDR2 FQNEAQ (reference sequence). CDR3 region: CASSLALPSGNTIYF. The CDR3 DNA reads TGTGCCAGCAGCTTAGCCCTACCCTCTGGAAACACCATATATTTT.